The rows below give T cell receptor beta chains drawn from one sample of a study of siplizumab effects on memory and regulatory T cells. Here immunoSEQ multiplex PCR was the method, and the copy in TCRdb shows in-frame clones only, minus some. Of around 97,000 clones listed, 90% to 95% are singletons. Sequencing was performed on non-Treg CD4+ T cells sorted from blood. The receptors were gathered from a human donor in good health. CDR3s include the opening cysteine and the closing phenylalanine or tryptophan. A D gene is named only where the DNA matches it firmly.

j_call: TRBJ2-7
v_call: TRBV28
d_call: TRBD1
cdr3_aa: CASSLPRQGVGEQYF
cdr3_nt: TGTGCCAGCAGTTTACCTAGACAGGGAGTGGGCGAGCAGTACTTC

j_call: TRBJ2-5
v_call: TRBV7-9
d_call: .
cdr3_aa: CASSLRVYQETQYF
cdr3_nt: TGTGCCAGCAGCTTACGGGTATATCAAGAGACCCAGTACTTC

j_call: TRBJ1-2
v_call: TRBV30
d_call: .
cdr3_aa: CAWSSMGVGGYTF
cdr3_nt: TGTGCCTGGAGTAGTATGGGAGTTGGAGGCTACACCTTC

j_call: TRBJ1-1
v_call: TRBV28
d_call: .
cdr3_aa: CASSPRVVNTEAFF
cdr3_nt: TGTGCCAGCAGTCCTAGGGTGGTGAACACTGAAGCTTTCTTT

j_call: TRBJ2-1
v_call: TRBV5-1
d_call: .
cdr3_aa: CASSLGGYNEQFF
cdr3_nt: TGCGCCAGCAGCTTGGGCGGCTACAATGAGCAGTTCTTC

j_call: TRBJ2-4
v_call: TRBV5-1
d_call: TRBD2
cdr3_aa: CASSLTSGSQNIQYF
cdr3_nt: TGCGCCAGCAGCTTGACTAGCGGGAGCCAAAACATTCAGTACTTC

j_call: TRBJ1-4
v_call: TRBV14
d_call: .
cdr3_aa: CASSQDLPAAPNEKLFF
cdr3_nt: TGTGCCAGCAGCCAAGATTTGCCGGCTGCCCCTAATGAAAAACTGTTTTTT

j_call: TRBJ2-2
v_call: TRBV5-1
d_call: TRBD1
cdr3_aa: CASRDREDTGELFF
cdr3_nt: TGCGCCAGCAGGGACAGGGAGGACACCGGGGAGCTGTTTTTT

j_call: TRBJ2-5
v_call: TRBV30
d_call: TRBD1
cdr3_aa: CAWSVGGIGGGQQETQYF
cdr3_nt: TGTGCCTGGAGTGTTGGGGGAATAGGGGGCGGGCAACAAGAGACCCAGTACTTC

j_call: TRBJ2-1
v_call: TRBV27
d_call: .
cdr3_aa: CASSLYNEQFF
cdr3_nt: TGTGCCAGCAGTTTGTACAATGAGCAGTTCTTC

j_call: TRBJ2-1
v_call: TRBV12-5
d_call: TRBD2
cdr3_aa: CASGSRTSGRNEQFF
cdr3_nt: TGTGCTAGTGGTTCAAGGACTAGCGGGAGGAATGAGCAGTTCTTC

j_call: TRBJ1-5
v_call: TRBV7-9
d_call: TRBD1
cdr3_aa: CASSGTGNQPQHF
cdr3_nt: TGTGCCAGCAGCGGGACAGGGAATCAGCCCCAGCATTTT

j_call: TRBJ1-1
v_call: TRBV5-1
d_call: .
cdr3_aa: CASSRGRATEAFF
cdr3_nt: TGCGCCAGCAGCAGGGGGAGGGCCACTGAAGCTTTCTTT

j_call: TRBJ2-7
v_call: TRBV5-6
d_call: .
cdr3_aa: CASSGERGWQYF
cdr3_nt: TGTGCCAGCAGCGGAGAACGGGGTTGGCAGTACTTC

j_call: TRBJ2-3
v_call: TRBV6-5
d_call: TRBD2
cdr3_aa: CASSYTSGAPDTQYF
cdr3_nt: TGTGCCAGCAGTTATACTAGCGGGGCACCGGATACGCAGTATTTT

j_call: TRBJ1-5
v_call: TRBV19
d_call: .
cdr3_aa: CASSIQGQSNQPQHF
cdr3_nt: TGTGCCAGTAGTATCCAGGGTCAGAGCAATCAGCCCCAGCATTTT

j_call: TRBJ1-4
v_call: TRBV5-5
d_call: .
cdr3_aa: CASSSLGGTMFF
cdr3_nt: TGTGCCAGCAGCTCTCTAGGGGGTACGATGTTTTTT

j_call: TRBJ2-1
v_call: TRBV27
d_call: TRBD2
cdr3_aa: CASSSPGTSISGEQFF
cdr3_nt: TGTGCCAGCAGTAGCCCCGGGACTAGCATTTCAGGGGAGCAGTTCTTC

j_call: TRBJ1-1
v_call: TRBV25-1
d_call: TRBD1
cdr3_aa: CASSFPTGMVGWNTEAFF
cdr3_nt: TGTGCCAGCAGTTTCCCGACAGGGATGGTCGGGTGGAACACTGAAGCTTTCTTT

j_call: TRBJ1-2
v_call: TRBV10-3
d_call: TRBD1
cdr3_aa: CAISNNDRGNYGYTF
cdr3_nt: TGTGCCATCAGCAACAATGACAGGGGAAACTATGGCTACACCTTC

j_call: TRBJ1-1
v_call: TRBV5-4
d_call: TRBD1
cdr3_aa: CASSLARAGGLSTEAFF
cdr3_nt: TGTGCCAGCAGCTTGGCTCGGGCAGGGGGACTGAGTACTGAAGCTTTCTTT

j_call: TRBJ1-5
v_call: TRBV6-1
d_call: .
cdr3_aa: CASSDEGLSNQPQHF
cdr3_nt: TGTGCCAGCAGTGACGAGGGATTAAGCAATCAGCCCCAGCATTTT

j_call: TRBJ1-2
v_call: TRBV28
d_call: TRBD1
cdr3_aa: CASRPTGGPLIYYGYTF
cdr3_nt: TGTGCCAGCAGACCTACAGGGGGCCCGCTAATCTACTATGGCTACACCTTC

j_call: TRBJ2-5
v_call: TRBV4-1
d_call: .
cdr3_aa: CASSQGSSAQETQYF
cdr3_nt: TGCGCCAGCAGCCAAGGGTCTAGCGCCCAAGAGACCCAGTACTTC

j_call: TRBJ2-2
v_call: TRBV28
d_call: .
cdr3_aa: CASSLLNTGELFF
cdr3_nt: TGTGCCAGCAGTTTACTGAACACCGGGGAGCTGTTTTTT

j_call: TRBJ1-4
v_call: TRBV6-4
d_call: .
cdr3_aa: CASRQDRDGEKLFF
cdr3_nt: TGTGCCAGCAGGCAGGACCGGGACGGTGAAAAACTGTTTTTT

j_call: TRBJ1-4
v_call: TRBV19
d_call: .
cdr3_aa: CATMGVGGLFF
cdr3_nt: TGTGCCACCATGGGGGTTGGAGGGCTGTTTTTT

j_call: TRBJ2-7
v_call: TRBV28
d_call: .
cdr3_aa: CASSLPGLSEQYF
cdr3_nt: TGTGCCAGCAGTTTACCAGGACTATCCGAGCAGTACTTC

j_call: TRBJ2-5
v_call: TRBV18
d_call: .
cdr3_aa: CASSPVGTETQYF
cdr3_nt: TGTGCCAGCTCACCAGTGGGCACAGAGACCCAGTACTTC

j_call: TRBJ2-7
v_call: TRBV7-9
d_call: TRBD2
cdr3_aa: CASSSTGTSIYEQYF
cdr3_nt: TGTGCCAGCAGCTCCACCGGGACTAGCATCTACGAGCAGTACTTC

j_call: TRBJ1-1
v_call: TRBV25-1
d_call: .
cdr3_aa: CASSRAGNTEAFF
cdr3_nt: TGTGCCAGCTCCCGGGCCGGGAACACTGAAGCTTTCTTT

j_call: TRBJ2-2
v_call: TRBV7-9
d_call: .
cdr3_aa: CASSPTVPLRGELFF
cdr3_nt: TGTGCCAGCAGCCCGACAGTTCCCCTGAGAGGGGAGCTGTTTTTT

j_call: TRBJ2-1
v_call: TRBV10-3
d_call: TRBD2
cdr3_aa: CAITGTSGSSEQFF
cdr3_nt: TGTGCCATCACCGGGACTAGCGGGAGTAGTGAGCAGTTCTTC

j_call: TRBJ1-2
v_call: TRBV9
d_call: .
cdr3_aa: CASSVATRGGDYGYTF
cdr3_nt: TGTGCCAGCAGCGTAGCTACGAGAGGGGGTGACTATGGCTACACCTTC

j_call: TRBJ2-2
v_call: TRBV19
d_call: .
cdr3_aa: CASVHLGTGELFF
cdr3_nt: TGTGCCAGTGTCCACCTTGGGACCGGGGAGCTGTTTTTT

j_call: TRBJ2-7
v_call: TRBV7-9
d_call: .
cdr3_aa: CASTSMGHAYEQYF
cdr3_nt: TGTGCCAGCACCTCAATGGGTCACGCCTACGAGCAGTACTTC

j_call: TRBJ2-2
v_call: TRBV7-3
d_call: .
cdr3_aa: CASSVGQGPGLAGTGELFF
cdr3_nt: TGTGCCAGCAGCGTGGGACAGGGGCCAGGACTAGCGGGCACCGGGGAGCTGTTTTTT

j_call: TRBJ2-5
v_call: TRBV28
d_call: TRBD1
cdr3_aa: CASNTDRVLLETQYF
cdr3_nt: TGTGCCAGCAACACTGACAGGGTACTCCTAGAGACCCAGTACTTC

j_call: TRBJ1-5
v_call: TRBV6-5
d_call: .
cdr3_aa: CASTYVGSNQPQHF
cdr3_nt: TGTGCCAGCACCTACGTGGGTAGCAATCAGCCCCAGCATTTT

j_call: TRBJ2-7
v_call: TRBV11-1
d_call: TRBD2
cdr3_aa: CASSSGLARYSYEQYF
cdr3_nt: TGTGCCAGCAGCTCCGGACTAGCCCGCTACTCCTACGAGCAGTACTTC

j_call: TRBJ2-2
v_call: TRBV15
d_call: TRBD1
cdr3_aa: CATSRDRGRAGELFF
cdr3_nt: TGTGCCACCAGCAGAGACAGGGGGCGTGCCGGGGAGCTGTTTTTT

j_call: TRBJ1-5
v_call: TRBV19
d_call: .
cdr3_aa: CASSIVSGTERYPQHF
cdr3_nt: TGTGCCAGTAGTATAGTTAGCGGGACCGAACGTTACCCCCAGCATTTT

j_call: TRBJ1-1
v_call: TRBV7-3
d_call: .
cdr3_aa: CASSSGTSNTEAFF
cdr3_nt: TGTGCCAGCAGCTCTGGGACATCGAACACTGAAGCTTTCTTT

j_call: TRBJ2-3
v_call: TRBV7-3
d_call: .
cdr3_aa: CASSLGGPTDTQYF
cdr3_nt: TGTGCCAGCAGCTTAGGGGGACCCACAGATACGCAGTATTTT

j_call: TRBJ2-7
v_call: TRBV27
d_call: .
cdr3_aa: CASSLAGQDYEQYF
cdr3_nt: TGTGCCAGCAGTTTAGCGGGCCAGGACTACGAGCAGTACTTC

j_call: TRBJ2-3
v_call: TRBV11-2
d_call: .
cdr3_aa: CASSSLGDTQYF
cdr3_nt: TGTGCCAGCAGCTCTTTGGGGGATACGCAGTATTTT